These 8 T cell receptor beta chains originate from one sample sequenced in a study of vaccination and CD4 T cells after COVID-19. Treatment defined: approximately nine-day PBMC culture with coronavirus spike peptide pools or control peptides (ViraFEST assay). The antigens for these receptors are not known. Researchers used the Oncomine TCR Beta short-read assay to sequence DNA from cultured CD4+ T cells. TCRdb ran MiXCR on the PCR reads and lists one entry per CDR3 protein. The profile shows about 12,000 distinct CDR3 sequences, 60% to 80% of them singletons. Sequencing was performed on CD4+ T cells from blood, cultured in vitro. These receptors were collected from a human donor who had recovered from COVID-19.

The rearrangement joins TRBV24-1 to TRBJ1-2; weak D call: TRBD1 (6 bases). The CDR3 has 17 amino acids. V was cut by 2 bases and J by 2 bases, with 17 bases left in between. CDR1 KGHDR and CDR2 SFDVKD come from the germline V gene. This CDR3 reads CATSDSSTGLRNYGYTF. For the CDR3, the DNA is TGTGCCACCAGTGATTCCTCGACAGGATTGAGAAACTATGGCTACACCTTC.

The rearrangement links TRBV6-1 to TRBJ1-5, with 7 bases lining up with TRBD1. Germline CDR1 is MNHNS and CDR2 is SASEGT. The V segment lost 2 bases and the J segment 6 bases; nucleotides outside the gene matches: 7. CDR3 length equals 15 residues. CDR3 region: CASSEIWAGGQPQHF. For the CDR3, the DNA is TGTGCCAGCAGTGAAATATGGGCAGGGGGTCAGCCCCAGCATTTT.

This sequence joins TRBV2 and TRBJ1-1; perhaps TRBD1 as D (6 bases). Trimming cost V 6 bases and J 4 bases, with 12 bases left between them. Germline V lookup: CDR1 SNHLY, CDR2 FYNNEI. CDR3 length equals 13 residues. CDR3 sequence reads: CASRKQGRTEAFF. Written as DNA, the CDR3 is TGTGCCAGCAGAAAACAGGGACGCACTGAAGCTTTCTTT.

The V gene is TRBV28, the J gene TRBJ1-5; maybe TRBD1 (5 bases). Germline CDR1 and CDR2: MDHEN and SYDVKM. The CDR3 has 12 residues. Trimming stripped 7 bases from V and 5 bases from J, with 9 bases between. CDR3 protein: CASNWGYQPQHF. The CDR3 DNA reads TGTGCCAGCAACTGGGGGTATCAGCCCCAGCATTTT.

The J gene is TRBJ2-2, the V gene TRBV15; 13 bases align to TRBD2. Germline V gene sequence: CDR1 LNHNV, CDR2 YYDKDF (reference sequence). Trimming took 0 bases from V and 5 from J; bases not matched to a gene: 9. The CDR3 runs to 19 residues. In DNA, the CDR3 is TGTGCCACCAGCAGAGATCTAACTAGCGGGAGGGCCAAGACCGGGGAGCTGTTTTTT. Amino acid sequence: CATSRDLTSGRAKTGELFF. Full variable domain (missing parts from reference TRBV15 and TRBJ2-2): DAMVIQNPRYQVTQFGKPVTLSCSQTLNHNVMYWYQQKSSQAPKLLFHYYDKDFNNEADTPDNFQSRRPNTSFCFLDIRSPGLGDTAMYLCATSRDLTSGRAKTGELFFGEGSRLTVL.

This chain joins TRBV15 and TRBJ2-5, with D possibly being TRBD2 (5 bases). The V end lost 3 bases, the J end lost 0 bases, and 14 bases lay between the germline ends. The germline CDR1 and CDR2 sequences are LNHNV and YYDKDF (reference sequence). CDR3 size: 16 residues. The DNA of the CDR3 is TGTGCCACCAGCAGGAGGGCAGGCGGGTACCAAGAGACCCAGTACTTC. Translation: CATSRRAGGYQETQYF.

This clonotype came up once. This chain uses TRBV6-4 with TRBJ2-5; D gene ambiguous. Deletions cut 0 bases from V and 5 bases from J, with 7 bases between. The CDR3 is made up of 13 amino acids. The germline V gene encodes CDR1 MRHNA and CDR2 SNTAGT. The chain's CDR3 is CASSDSIGETQYF. CDR3 DNA sequence: TGTGCCAGCAGTGACTCGATTGGGGAGACCCAGTACTTC.

This chain uses TRBV28 with TRBJ2-5; 11 bases line up with TRBD2. V lost 6 bases, J lost 1 base, and 7 bases stayed unmatched. CDR1 is MDHEN and CDR2 is SYDVKM in the germline V gene. This CDR3 has 16 residues. In nucleotides, the CDR3 is TGTGCCAGCAGCCCTATAGCGGGAGGGCTCCAAGAGACCCAGTACTTC. This translates into CASSPIAGGLQETQYF.